Listed below are T cell receptor beta chains from one sample, sequenced in a study of graft-versus-host responses after intestinal transplantation. The table came from immunoSEQ multiplex PCR; TCRdb's copy has only in-frame clones and leaves some out. This repertoire shows fewer than 25,000 clones, roughly 44% found once; its top ten account for about 1.3%. The source material was alloreactive CD8+ T cells from a mixed lymphocyte reaction culture, sampled before transplantation. These receptors all come from a human patient who was an organ donor for intestinal transplantation. Each CDR3 is given with its conserved first and last residue. The D gene is left open where the match is weak. Clone size is not always given. Where it is, it says once, few, many or a class for expanded clones.

v_call	j_call	d_call	clone_size	cdr3_aa	cdr3_nt
TRBV6-1	TRBJ2-2	NA	NA	CASSGGETGELFF	TGTGCCAGCAGTGGGGGGGAGACCGGGGAGCTGTTTTTT
TRBV4-1	TRBJ2-3	TRBD2	NA	CASSQGAGDTDTQYF	TGCGCCAGCAGCCAAGGAGCGGGAGATACAGATACGCAGTATTTT
TRBV4-1	TRBJ2-2	NA	NA	CASSQYFRGRRPGELFF	TGCGCCAGCAGCCAGTACTTTCGAGGGAGACGACCCGGGGAGCTGTTTTTT
TRBV28	TRBJ2-1	NA	NA	CASSFAYNEQFF	TGTGCCAGCAGTTTCGCGTACAATGAGCAGTTCTTC
TRBV6-1	TRBJ2-5	NA	NA	CASSEWGETQYF	TGTGCCAGCAGTGAATGGGGGGAGACCCAGTACTTC
TRBV7-2	TRBJ2-2	TRBD2	medium-sized	CASSSTSGNTGELFF	TGTGCCAGCAGCTCGACTAGCGGGAACACCGGGGAGCTGTTTTTT
TRBV9	TRBJ1-2	TRBD1	NA	CASSVEQGYGYTF	TGTGCCAGCAGCGTAGAACAGGGGTATGGCTACACCTTC
TRBV27	TRBJ2-3	TRBD2	NA	CASSLGGGTEREEDTQYF	TGTGCCAGCAGTTTAGGGGGGGGTACCGAGCGGGAGGAAGATACGCAGTATTTT
TRBV27	TRBJ2-7	NA	NA	CASSALGDLPYEQYF	TGTGCCAGCAGCGCACTAGGGGACTTACCCTACGAGCAGTACTTC
TRBV30	TRBJ2-7	NA	few	CAWSLGPPNEQYF	TGTGCCTGGAGTTTAGGCCCTCCGAACGAGCAGTACTTC
TRBV4-3	TRBJ2-2	TRBD2	NA	CASSQDWPSGRSIFGELFF	TGCGCCAGCAGCCAAGATTGGCCTAGCGGGAGGAGTATATTCGGGGAGCTGTTTTTT
TRBV12-5	TRBJ2-3	NA	NA	CAMTGPNTDTQYF	TGTGCTATGACAGGACCTAACACAGATACGCAGTATTTT
TRBV27	TRBJ2-7	TRBD2	NA	CASSSGGEQYF	TGTGCCAGCAGTTCGGGGGGCGAGCAGTACTTC
TRBV18	TRBJ1-2	NA	few	CASSPYRVYGYTF	TGTGCCAGCTCACCTTACAGGGTCTATGGCTACACCTTC
TRBV4-1	TRBJ1-4	NA	few	CASSQMGDEKLFF	TGTGCCAGCAGCCAAATGGGTGATGAAAAACTGTTTTTT
TRBV7-2	TRBJ2-3	NA	NA	CASSSLGSTDTQYF	TGTGCCAGCAGCTCACTGGGTAGCACAGATACGCAGTATTTT
TRBV15	TRBJ2-5	NA	NA	CATSRVAETQYF	TGTGCCACCAGCAGGGTTGCGGAGACCCAGTACTTC
TRBV19	TRBJ2-1	NA	NA	CASSIGGFNNEQFF	TGTGCCAGTAGTATCGGAGGGTTCAACAATGAGCAGTTCTTC
TRBV6-4	TRBJ1-5	NA	NA	CASSEMGYLSNQPQHF	TGTGCCAGCAGTGAAATGGGGTACCTTAGCAATCAGCCCCAGCATTTT
TRBV11-2	TRBJ2-2	NA	NA	CASTLRLGTGELFF	TGTGCCAGCACCCTCAGACTTGGCACCGGGGAGCTGTTTTTT
TRBV5-6	TRBJ1-1	TRBD1	NA	CASSPLQGVNTEAFF	TGTGCCAGCAGCCCCTTACAGGGGGTGAACACTGAAGCTTTCTTT
TRBV5-1	TRBJ1-1	TRBD1	few	CASSLVGGPGTEAFF	TGCGCCAGCAGCTTGGTAGGGGGCCCTGGTACTGAAGCTTTCTTT
TRBV28	TRBJ2-5	TRBD1	NA	CASSLDRGPQETQYF	TGTGCCAGCAGTTTGGACAGGGGTCCTCAAGAGACCCAGTACTTC
TRBV19	TRBJ2-2	TRBD2	NA	CASQGGASGSRYTGELFF	TGTGCCAGTCAGGGGGGGGCTAGCGGGAGTCGGTACACCGGGGAGCTGTTTTTT
TRBV7-9	TRBJ2-7	TRBD1	NA	CASSGGQGPYEQYF	TGTGCCAGCAGCGGGGGACAGGGCCCCTACGAGCAGTACTTC
TRBV29-1	TRBJ2-7	TRBD1	NA	CSVEGEPGQGDEQYF	TGCAGCGTTGAAGGGGAACCGGGACAGGGCGACGAGCAGTACTTC
TRBV13	TRBJ2-3	NA	NA	CASSLAGWADTQYF	TGTGCCAGCAGCTTAGCGGGTTGGGCAGATACGCAGTATTTT
TRBV29-1	TRBJ2-3	NA	NA	CSVAVETDTQYF	TGCAGCGTTGCTGTGGAGACAGATACGCAGTATTTT
TRBV7-4	TRBJ1-2	NA	NA	CASSQQLPARKTYGYTF	TGTGCCAGCAGCCAGCAGCTTCCAGCTCGAAAGACCTATGGCTACACCTTC
TRBV30	TRBJ1-2	TRBD1	NA	CAWSVFWTGVRGYTF	TGTGCCTGGAGTGTGTTCTGGACAGGGGTGCGTGGCTACACCTTC
TRBV9	TRBJ1-4	NA	NA	CASSVESGEKLFF	TGTGCCAGCAGCGTAGAGAGTGGTGAAAAACTGTTTTTT
TRBV27	TRBJ2-3	NA	NA	CASSLCSDTQYF	TGTGCCAGCAGTTTATGCTCCGATACGCAGTATTTT
TRBV4-1	TRBJ2-1	NA	few	CASSQGGSYNEQFF	TGCGCCAGCAGCCAAGGGGGCTCCTACAATGAGCAGTTCTTC
TRBV9	TRBJ2-1	TRBD2	few	CASSPTIWGRAWEQFF	TGTGCCAGCAGTCCTACCATTTGGGGGAGGGCTTGGGAGCAGTTCTTC
TRBV7-9	TRBJ2-5	NA	few	CASSLVMEAGETQYF	TGTGCCAGCAGCTTAGTCATGGAAGCGGGAGAGACCCAGTACTTC
TRBV18	TRBJ1-3	NA	NA	CASSPPGTDLNSGNTIYF	TGTGCCAGCTCACCCCCGGGGACGGACCTTAACTCTGGAAACACCATATATTTT
TRBV6-1	TRBJ1-1	NA	few	CASKKSVKRTEAFF	TGTGCCAGCAAGAAATCGGTGAAGAGGACTGAAGCTTTCTTT